This T cell receptor beta chain was sequenced during a study of cytomegalovirus exposure and HLA in healthy donors. For the study at large: From HLA-typed donors, an early data release held about 85 million unique TCRs.

Findings and caveats of the study: Some TCR beta chains (roughly 160 of them) were listed as cytomegalovirus-associated.

V shed 5 bases and J shed 0 bases, with 14 bases lying between them. The germline V gene encodes CDR1 SGHVS and CDR2 FQNEAQ. The CDR3 totals 15 residues. Use of 60 Vbeta and 13 Jbeta primers characterized the PCR. TCRdb keeps only in-frame clones here, not all; method: immunoSEQ multiplex PCR. The data contain hundreds of thousands of clones, about 90% of them singletons. This clone was found a few times. No antigen is known for it. Sequencing was done on a sample of PBMCs. This sequence was found in a woman aged 18-29 years in good health and CMV-seronegative. The chain uses TRBV7-8 and TRBJ2-7; D is unclear. This CDR3 reads CASSRLLRSSYEQYF. The CDR3 nucleotides are TGTGCCAGCAGCCGGCTGCTCAGGTCCTCCTACGAGCAGTACTTC. Full variable domain (outside the CDR3, taken from reference TRBV7-8 and TRBJ2-7): GAGVSQSPRYKVAKRGQDVALRCDPISGHVSLFWYQQALGQGPEFLTYFQNEAQLDKSGLPSDRFFAERPEGSVSTLKIQRTQQEDSAVYLCASSRLLRSSYEQYFGPGTRLTVT.